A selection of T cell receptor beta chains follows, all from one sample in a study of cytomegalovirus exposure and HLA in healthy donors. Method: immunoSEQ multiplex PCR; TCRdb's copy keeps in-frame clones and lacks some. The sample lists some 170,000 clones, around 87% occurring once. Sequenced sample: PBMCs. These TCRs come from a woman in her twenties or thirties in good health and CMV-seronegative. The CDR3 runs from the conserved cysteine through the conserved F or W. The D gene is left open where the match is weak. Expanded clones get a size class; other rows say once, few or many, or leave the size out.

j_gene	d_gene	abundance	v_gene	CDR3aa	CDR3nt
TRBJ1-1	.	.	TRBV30	CAWSMNTEAFF	TGTGCCTGGAGCATGAACACTGAAGCTTTCTTT
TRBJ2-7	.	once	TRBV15	CATSRDQGYEQYF	TGTGCCACCAGCAGAGATCAGGGCTACGAGCAGTACTTC
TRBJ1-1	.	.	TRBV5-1	CASSFWGPDTEAFF	TGCGCCAGCAGCTTCTGGGGGCCGGACACTGAAGCTTTCTTT
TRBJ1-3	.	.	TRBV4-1	CASSPTTGFVRNTIYF	TGCGCCAGCAGCCCCACTACAGGGTTTGTCAGAAACACCATATATTTT
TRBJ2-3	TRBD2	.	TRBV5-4	CASSSRLAGVTDTQYF	TGTGCCAGCAGCTCCAGACTAGCGGGGGTCACAGATACGCAGTATTTT
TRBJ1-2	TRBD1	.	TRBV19	CASRLTGDYGYTF	TGTGCCAGTAGGCTGACAGGGGACTATGGCTACACCTTC
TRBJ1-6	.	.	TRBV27	CASSPQGFTYNSPLHF	TGTGCCAGCAGCCCCCAGGGGTTCACCTATAATTCACCCCTCCACTTT
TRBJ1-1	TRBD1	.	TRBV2	CASTTTGGKNTEAFF	TGTGCCAGCACCACGACAGGGGGCAAGAACACTGAAGCTTTCTTT
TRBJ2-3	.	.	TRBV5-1	CASSLDSRTDTQYF	TGCGCCAGCAGCCTGGACAGCCGCACAGATACGCAGTATTTT
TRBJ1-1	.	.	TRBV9	CASSVEGGKDTEAFF	TGTGCCAGCAGCGTAGAGGGAGGGAAGGACACTGAAGCTTTCTTT
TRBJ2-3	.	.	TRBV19	CASSNTPTGDTQYF	TGTGCCAGTAGTAACACCCCTACAGGAGATACGCAGTATTTT
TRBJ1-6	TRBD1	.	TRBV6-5	CASSYSTGGGSPLHF	TGTGCCAGCAGTTACTCGACAGGGGGTGGTTCACCCCTCCACTTT
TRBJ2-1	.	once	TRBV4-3	CASSPVYSDEQFF	TGCGCCAGCAGCCCCGTATATTCCGATGAGCAGTTCTTC
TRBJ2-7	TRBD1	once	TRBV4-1	CASSQDLSTGEEQYF	TGCGCCAGCAGCCAAGATCTCTCGACAGGGGAAGAGCAGTACTTC
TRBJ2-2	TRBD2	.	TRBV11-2	CASKGGVLSDTGELFF	TGTGCCAGCAAGGGAGGGGTTCTTTCGGACACCGGGGAGCTGTTTTTT
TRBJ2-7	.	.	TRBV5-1	CASSVRDSSYEQYF	TGCGCCAGCAGCGTACGAGATAGCTCCTACGAGCAGTACTTC
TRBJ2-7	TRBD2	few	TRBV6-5	CASSMTSGGPNEQYF	TGTGCCAGCAGTATGACTAGCGGGGGGCCCAACGAGCAGTACTTC
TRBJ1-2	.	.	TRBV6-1	CASSEQGMDGYTF	TGTGCCAGCAGTGAACAGGGTATGGATGGCTACACCTTC
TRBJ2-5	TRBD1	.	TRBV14	CASSRTGLYQETQYF	TGTGCCAGCAGCCGGACAGGGTTGTACCAAGAGACCCAGTACTTC
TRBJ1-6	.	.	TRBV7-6	CASSETPRGFGGSPLHF	TGTGCCAGCAGCGAAACCCCTCGGGGCTTCGGGGGGTCACCCCTCCACTTT
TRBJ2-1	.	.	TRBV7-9	CASSLRGSYNEQFF	TGTGCCAGCAGCTTACGGGGCTCCTACAATGAGCAGTTCTTC
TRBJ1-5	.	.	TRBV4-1	CASSQVGGRGGNQPQHF	TGCGCCAGCAGCCAAGTAGGGGGGAGGGGCGGCAATCAGCCCCAGCATTTT
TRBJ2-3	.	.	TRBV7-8	CASSLFVGTRSTDTQYF	TGTGCCAGCAGCTTATTTGTGGGGACACGAAGCACAGATACGCAGTATTTT
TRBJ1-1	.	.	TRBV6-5	CASSYGSGATEAFF	TGTGCCAGCAGTTACGGGTCAGGGGCCACTGAAGCTTTCTTT
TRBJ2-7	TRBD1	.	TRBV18	CASSPPLQGAYEQYF	TGTGCCAGCTCACCACCGCTACAGGGGGCCTACGAGCAGTACTTC
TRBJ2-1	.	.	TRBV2	CASSDLARTNNEQFF	TGTGCCAGCAGTGATCTGGCCCGTACGAACAATGAGCAGTTCTTC
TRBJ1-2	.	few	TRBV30	CAWTRTADWGYTF	TGTGCCTGGACCCGGACAGCCGACTGGGGCTACACCTTC
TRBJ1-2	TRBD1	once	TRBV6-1	CASSDSGTGYGYTF	TGTGCCAGCAGTGATTCCGGGACAGGGTATGGCTACACCTTC
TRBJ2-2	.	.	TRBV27	CASSGSSTGELFF	TGTGCCAGCAGTGGTTCGAGCACCGGGGAGCTGTTTTTT
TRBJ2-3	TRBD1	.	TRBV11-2	CASRLRYGEGAGDTQYF	TGTGCCAGCAGACTCCGCTACGGCGAGGGGGCTGGAGATACGCAGTATTTT
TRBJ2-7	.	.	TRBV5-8	CASRGGGQQYF	TGTGCCAGCAGAGGAGGTGGCCAGCAGTACTTC
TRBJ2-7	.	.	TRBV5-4	CASSFGSGDYEQYF	TGTGCCAGCAGCTTCGGATCCGGAGACTACGAGCAGTACTTC
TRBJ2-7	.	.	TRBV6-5	CASSYGTGPYEQYF	TGTGCCAGCAGTTACGGTACAGGTCCTTACGAGCAGTACTTC
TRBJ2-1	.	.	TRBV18	CASSPSVQGSEQFF	TGTGCCAGCTCACCATCGGTCCAGGGTAGTGAGCAGTTCTTC
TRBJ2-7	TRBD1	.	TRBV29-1	CSAVGAGGTYEQYF	TGCAGCGCTGTGGGGGCAGGGGGCACCTACGAGCAGTACTTC
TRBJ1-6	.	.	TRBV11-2	CASSLESGTPLHF	TGTGCCAGCAGCTTAGAATCGGGGACACCCCTCCACTTT
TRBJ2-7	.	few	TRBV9	CASSVDWQANEQYF	TGTGCCAGCAGCGTAGACTGGCAGGCGAACGAGCAGTACTTC
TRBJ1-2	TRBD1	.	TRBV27	CASKIQGTYGYTF	TGTGCCAGCAAAATACAGGGGACCTATGGCTACACCTTC
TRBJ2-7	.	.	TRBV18	CASSPSQGRVYEQYF	TGTGCCAGCTCACCTTCGCAGGGGCGCGTTTACGAGCAGTACTTC
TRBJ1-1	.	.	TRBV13	CASSLGLRGGMNTEAFF	TGTGCCAGCAGCTTAGGCCTAAGAGGGGGAATGAACACTGAAGCTTTCTTT
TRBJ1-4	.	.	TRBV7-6	CASSLGGGGEKLFF	TGTGCCAGCAGCTTAGGAGGAGGCGGTGAAAAACTGTTTTTT
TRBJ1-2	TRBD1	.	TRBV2	CASRTGTGGYYGYTF	TGTGCCAGCAGGACCGGGACAGGGGGGTACTATGGCTACACCTTC
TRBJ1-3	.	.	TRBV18	CASAAQRGGRSGNTIYF	TGTGCCAGCGCAGCCCAACGGGGGGGGCGATCTGGAAACACCATATATTTT
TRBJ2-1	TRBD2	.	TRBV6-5	CASSSGGAYNEQFF	TGTGCCAGCAGTAGCGGGGGGGCCTACAATGAGCAGTTCTTC
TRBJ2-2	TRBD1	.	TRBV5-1	CASSLGSGGSTGELFF	TGCGCCAGCAGCTTGGGTTCAGGGGGTTCCACCGGGGAGCTGTTTTTT
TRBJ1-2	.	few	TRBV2	CASLPRRTSGGYGYTF	TGTGCCAGCCTGCCTCGGAGGACCTCTGGAGGCTATGGCTACACCTTC
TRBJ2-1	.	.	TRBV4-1	CASSQGQGYDEQFF	TGCGCCAGCAGCCAAGGGCAGGGATATGATGAGCAGTTCTTC
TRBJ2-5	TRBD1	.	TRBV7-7	CASSRYGQDQETQYF	TGTGCTAGCAGCCGATACGGACAGGACCAAGAGACCCAGTACTTC
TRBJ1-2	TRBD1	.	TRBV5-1	CASSKDRTGYTF	TGCGCCAGCAGCAAGGACAGGACGGGCTACACCTTC
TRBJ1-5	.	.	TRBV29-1	CSPVGGGQPQHF	TGCAGCCCCGTGGGGGGAGGACAGCCCCAGCATTTT
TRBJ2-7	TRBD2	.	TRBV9	CASSVGSGGSYEQYF	TGTGCCAGCAGCGTAGGGTCTGGCGGGAGCTACGAGCAGTACTTC
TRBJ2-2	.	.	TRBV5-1	CASSLGGPGTGELFF	TGCGCCAGCAGTCTGGGGGGGCCCGGCACCGGGGAGCTGTTTTTT
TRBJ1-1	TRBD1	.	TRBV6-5	CASSARTGENTEAFF	TGTGCCAGCAGCGCCCGGACAGGGGAGAACACTGAAGCTTTCTTT
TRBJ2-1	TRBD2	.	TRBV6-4	CASSEETSGGNEQFF	TGTGCCAGCAGTGAGGAGACTAGCGGGGGAAATGAGCAGTTCTTC
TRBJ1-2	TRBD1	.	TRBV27	CASSSRTGGDLNYGYTF	TGTGCCAGCAGTTCGAGGACAGGGGGCGACCTAAACTATGGCTACACCTTC
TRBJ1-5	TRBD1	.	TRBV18	CASSPGQGAGQPQHF	TGTGCCAGCTCACCTGGACAGGGGGCAGGACAGCCCCAGCATTTT